This passage covers 32 T cell receptor beta chains from one sample sequenced in a study of monozygotic twins with inflammatory bowel disease. Each CDR3 protein gets one entry in TCRdb, which reprocessed the 5' RACE reads and gives no DNA. The table lists 200,000 to 250,000 distinct CDR3 sequences. The sequenced sample was blood. Receptors were obtained from a human donor with ulcerative colitis or Crohn's disease, or a healthy co-twin of an affected twin (not recorded which).

The rearrangement joins TRBV12-3 or TRBV12-4 to TRBJ2-2; lacking DNA, the TRBD1 call made by TCRdb goes unchecked. The CDR3 spans 16 residues. The CDR3 sequence: CASSVSNSGVAGELFF.

The V and J genes are TRBV4-2 and TRBJ2-2; absent DNA, TCRdb's TRBD1 call cannot be checked. The CDR3 covers 15 residues. Germline loops: CDR1 LGHNA, CDR2 YNFKEQ. CDR3 protein: CASSQLQGAGGELFF.

J is TRBJ2-7 and V is TRBV7-3; the TRBD2 assignment by TCRdb is unverifiable without DNA. Per the germline V gene, CDR1 is SGHTA and CDR2 is FQGTGA. The CDR3 totals 14 residues. This chain's CDR3 is CASSLMGGGYEQYF.

The chain recombines TRBV11-2 with TRBJ2-5. Germline assignment: CDR1 SGHAT and CDR2 FQNNGV. There are 13 residues in the CDR3. This CDR3 is CASSRIIGETQYF.

The CDR3 sequence: CASSRGVQPEAFF. The chain has TRBV11-2 and TRBJ1-1; absent DNA, TCRdb's TRBD1 call cannot be checked. The CDR3 contains 13 residues. Germline CDR1 and CDR2: SGHAT and FQNNGV.

The V call is TRBV28, the J call TRBJ1-1. There are 12 residues in the CDR3. Germline V lookup: CDR1 MDHEN, CDR2 SYDVKM. The CDR3 is CASRYTGTEAFF.

The chain employs TRBV28 and TRBJ2-1; the D call of TRBD2 rests on TCRdb alone, since no DNA is present to check it. The CDR3 consists of 17 residues. Germline CDR1 is MDHEN and CDR2 is SYDVKM. The CDR3: CASTSSEGLSSYNEQFF. Combining the CDR3 with reference TRBV28 and TRBJ2-1 gives the whole variable domain DVKVTQSSRYLVKRTGEKVFLECVQDMDHENMFWYRQDPGLGLRLIYFSYDVKMKEKGDIPEGYSVSREKKERFSLILESASTNQTSMYLCASTSSEGLSSYNEQFFGPGTRLTVL.

V usage is TRBV25-1 and J usage is TRBJ2-7; TCRdb reports TRBD2, a call that lacks DNA to check it against. Germline values: CDR1 MGHDK, CDR2 SYGVNS. The CDR3 spans 13 residues. CDR3 region: CASAGAGRYEQYF.

The gene calls are TRBV18 and TRBJ1-5. The CDR3 runs to 15 residues. Germline CDR1 is KGHSH and CDR2 is LQKENI. The CDR3: CASSGLDGENQPQHF.

The V and J genes are TRBV6-1 and TRBJ2-1; TCRdb's D gene call, TRBD1, goes unchecked for lack of DNA. Germline V lookup: CDR1 MNHNS, CDR2 SASEGT. The CDR3 loop spans 13 amino acids. CDR3 region: CATSLGGGDEQFF.

V and J are TRBV12-3 or TRBV12-4 and TRBJ2-1; TCRdb selects TRBD1, and the lack of DNA leaves this call unchecked. The CDR3 totals 13 residues. This chain's CDR3 is CASSLGQFNEQFF.

The chain links TRBV29-1 to TRBJ2-1; TCRdb lists TRBD2, though no DNA is available to test this call. The CDR3 runs to 17 residues. The germline V gene has CDR1 SQVTM and CDR2 ANQGSEA. The CDR3 here is CSVEGLAGGRSYNEQFF.

This rearrangement joins TRBV5-1 to TRBJ2-2; the D call from TCRdb, TRBD2, cannot be confirmed without DNA. This CDR3 is 14 amino acids long. Germline V gene data show CDR1 as SGHRS and CDR2 as YFSETQ. The CDR3 protein is CASTTSANTGELFF.

The CDR3 protein is CSATGLEPREQYF. The J gene is TRBJ2-7, the V gene TRBV20-1; TCRdb lists TRBD2, though no DNA is available to test this call. CDR1 is DFQATT, CDR2 SNEGSKA, per germline (reference sequence). CDR3 length equals 13 residues.

The chain employs TRBV29-1 and TRBJ2-5; TCRdb returns TRBD2, unconfirmable since there is no DNA. Germline CDR1 SQVTM, CDR2 ANQGSEA. The CDR3 totals 13 residues. This CDR3 is CSVASGTTETQYF.

V and J are TRBV2 and TRBJ2-7; TCRdb reports TRBD2, a call that lacks DNA to check it against. Germline CDR1 reads SNHLY; CDR2 reads FYNNEI. The CDR3 is made up of 13 amino acids. The CDR3 region is CASPKGVGLQQYF.

The chain's CDR3 is CASSSMTSGIVGEQYF. The chain joins TRBV28 to TRBJ2-7; TCRdb returns TRBD2, unconfirmable since there is no DNA. The CDR3 sequence is 16 residues long. Germline assignment: CDR1 MDHEN and CDR2 SYDVKM.

The V gene is TRBV7-2, the J gene TRBJ1-4; without DNA, the TCRdb call of TRBD1 cannot be checked. There are 14 residues in the CDR3. Germline V gene lookup returns CDR1 SGHTA and CDR2 FQGNSA. The CDR3 region is CASSVQGAGEKLFF.

CDR3 sequence reads: CASADRAHSNQPQHF. The rearrangement joins TRBV7-3 to TRBJ1-5; TCRdb's D call, TRBD1, is unchecked because there is no DNA. The CDR3 spans 15 residues. Germline assignment: CDR1 SGHTA and CDR2 FQGTGA. Complete variable domain (other parts from reference TRBV7-3 and TRBJ1-5): GAGVSQTPSNKVTEKGKYVELRCDPISGHTALYWYRQSLGQGPEFLIYFQGTGAADDSGLPNDRFFAVRPEGSVSTLKIQRTERGDSAVYLCASADRAHSNQPQHFGDGTRLSIL.

V gene TRBV7-9 combines with J gene TRBJ1-2; no DNA is available, so the TRBD1 call from TCRdb remains unchecked. This CDR3 comprises 16 residues. In germline, CDR1 is SEHNR, CDR2 FQNEAQ (reference sequence). The CDR3 loop is CASSSSIRQAYYGYTF.

V is TRBV6-2 or TRBV6-3 and J is TRBJ1-6. The CDR3 spans 15 residues. Germline V CDR1 and CDR2: MNHEY, SVGEGT. The CDR3 here is CASSYERIYNSPLHF.

The gene calls are TRBV7-9 and TRBJ2-1; TCRdb proposes TRBD1, but this gene call is untestable without DNA. The CDR3 contains 12 residues. Looked up from germline, CDR1 is SEHNR and CDR2 is FQNEAQ (reference sequence). The CDR3 sequence: CASSPDREGQFF.

The chain is built from TRBV5-1 and TRBJ2-3; the TCRdb D gene call, TRBD2, has no DNA to confirm it. Germline V gene data show CDR1 as SGHRS and CDR2 as YFSETQ. The CDR3 is made up of 13 amino acids. The CDR3 reads CASSTSARDTQYF. Full variable domain (missing parts from reference TRBV5-1 and TRBJ2-3): KAGVTQTPRYLIKTRGQQVTLSCSPISGHRSVSWYQQTPGQGLQFLFEYFSETQRNKGNFPGRFSGRQFSNSRSEMNVSTLELGDSALYLCASSTSARDTQYFGPGTRLTVL.

The V gene is TRBV11-1, the J gene TRBJ2-2; the D call from TCRdb, TRBD2, cannot be confirmed without DNA. This CDR3 contains 14 residues. Germline CDR1 and CDR2: SGHAT and FQDESV (reference sequence). This CDR3 reads CASRRGLNTGELFF.

The chain recombines TRBV7-9 with TRBJ2-2. Germline V gene sequence: CDR1 SEHNR, CDR2 FQNEAQ (reference sequence). The CDR3 length is 13 residues. CDR3 residues: CASSLPGARELFF.

The rearrangement links TRBV7-2 to TRBJ2-3; TCRdb's D call, TRBD1, is unchecked because there is no DNA. CDR3 length: 15 residues. Germline V gives CDR1 SGHTA, CDR2 FQGNSA. The CDR3 loop reads CASSLVGAGTDTQYF.

The chain employs TRBV9 and TRBJ2-2; there is no DNA to check the TCRdb D call of TRBD2. The CDR3 is 16 amino acids. CDR1 SGDLS and CDR2 YYNGEE come from the germline V gene. The CDR3 reads CASSVGSGTNTGELFF.

This chain joins TRBV6-6 and TRBJ1-1; TCRdb picks TRBD1, but there is no DNA to check that call. The length of the CDR3 is 13 residues. CDR1 and CDR2 from the germline V gene are MNHNY and SVGAGI (reference sequence). This CDR3 is CASSYGPVAEAFF.

V gene TRBV7-9 combines with J gene TRBJ1-5; TCRdb lists TRBD1, though no DNA is available to test this call. CDR1 is SEHNR, CDR2 FQNEAQ, per germline (reference sequence). CDR3 size: 13 residues. This CDR3 reads CASSFTGNQPQHF.

CDR3 sequence reads: CASSGRANSPLHF. This chain connects TRBV28 to TRBJ1-6. The CDR3 loop spans 13 amino acids. Looked up from germline, CDR1 is MDHEN and CDR2 is SYDVKM.

The V gene is TRBV6-1, the J gene TRBJ1-4; TCRdb's assignment of TRBD1 cannot be checked, as there is no DNA. Germline values: CDR1 MNHNS, CDR2 SASEGT. The CDR3 has 14 amino acids. The CDR3 region is CASSGGGLGEKLFF.

The V and J genes are TRBV5-5 and TRBJ2-2; without DNA, the TCRdb call of TRBD2 cannot be checked. Looked up from germline, CDR1 is SGHKS and CDR2 is YYEKEE (reference sequence). CDR3 size: 16 residues. The CDR3 sequence: CASSRLPAQDTGELFF.